These 15 T cell receptor beta chains came from one sample sequenced in a study of CD8 T cells in Susac syndrome. Roughly 0.45 to 1 ug RNA was reverse transcribed with random hexamers. Via MiXCR, TCRdb re-called the immunoSEQ multiplex PCR reads, giving one row per CDR3 protein. The table lists under 85,000 distinct CDR3 sequences, approximately 95% of them singletons. The sample taken for sequencing was CD8+ T cells from PBMCs. All receptors derive from a human donor with Susac syndrome.

A single count supports this clonotype. The V gene is TRBV7-9, the J gene TRBJ2-2, with no clear D. Germline CDR1 SEHNR, CDR2 FQNEAQ (reference sequence). V shed 3 bases and J shed 10 bases, with 3 bases lying between them. The CDR3 spans 10 residues. The DNA of the CDR3 is TGTGCCAGCAGCTTCACGGAGCTGTTTTTT. Translating gives CASSFTELFF.

This chain joins TRBV7-9 and TRBJ2-5; the D gene is possibly TRBD2 (6 bases). The CDR3 totals 15 residues. Germline loops: CDR1 SEHNR, CDR2 FQNEAQ (reference sequence). Deletions cut 5 bases from V and 2 bases from J, with 15 bases between. The DNA of the CDR3 is TGTGCCAGCAGCATGGTCTTCGGGGGACAAGAGACCCAGTACTTC. Translated, it gives CASSMVFGGQETQYF.

The chain recombines TRBV7-9 with TRBJ2-7; tentatively, D is TRBD1 (5 bases). Germline-derived CDR1 and CDR2 are SEHNR and FQNEAQ (reference sequence). The CDR3 spans 14 residues. Deletions cut 3 bases from V and 3 bases from J, with 12 bases between. CDR3 sequence reads: CASSLDPQDYEQYF. For the CDR3, the DNA is TGTGCCAGCAGCTTGGACCCACAGGACTACGAGCAGTACTTC.

The V gene is TRBV19, the J gene TRBJ2-7, with D perhaps being TRBD1 or TRBD2 (6 bases each). V shed 2 bases and J shed 2 bases, with 10 bases lying between them. In germline, CDR1 is LNHDA, CDR2 SQIVND (reference sequence). CDR3 size: 14 residues. Here the CDR3 reads CASSIWGATYEQYF. CDR3 DNA sequence: TGTGCCAGTAGTATATGGGGGGCGACCTACGAGCAGTACTTC.

The chain uses TRBV13 and TRBJ2-7; 11 positions match TRBD2. Germline lookup yields CDR1 PRHDT and CDR2 FYEKMQ (reference sequence). J was trimmed by 2 bases and V by 4 bases; bases with no gene match: 10. This CDR3 is built from 17 residues. The CDR3 DNA reads as TGTGCCAGCAGCTCGACTAGCGGGGATATACCTACCTACGAGCAGTACTTC. Protein product: CASSSTSGDIPTYEQYF.

This chain links TRBV7-6 with TRBJ2-7; 8 bases map to TRBD2. Trimming at V came to 5 bases and at J to 6 bases, leaving 6 bases not matched to a gene. Germline CDR1 SGHVS, CDR2 FNYEAQ. The CDR3 contains 13 residues. CDR3 coding DNA: TGTGCCAGCAGCCTCGGGGGGGGCACCGAGCAGTACTTC. It is translated as CASSLGGGTEQYF.

The chain carries TRBV30 and TRBJ2-7; D remains ambiguous. This CDR3 spans 13 amino acids. Trimming left V 8 bases short and J 0 bases short, with 14 bases between. Germline lookup yields CDR1 GTSNPN and CDR2 SVGIG (reference sequence). CDR3 DNA sequence: TGTGCCACGGACCTACCCTACTCCTACGAGCAGTACTTC. Its protein is CATDLPYSYEQYF.

V is TRBV20-1 and J is TRBJ2-1; D is possibly TRBD1 or TRBD2 (5 bases each). Trimming stripped 6 bases from V and 11 bases from J, with 11 bases between. Germline V gives CDR1 DFQATT, CDR2 SNEGSKA (reference sequence). This CDR3 contains 10 residues. CDR3 coding DNA: TGCAGTGCACAGGACTCACAGCAGTTCTTC. This encodes CSAQDSQQFF.

The rearrangement joins TRBV16 to TRBJ2-7; D is unresolved. Trimming pared 0 bases from V and 4 bases from J, leaving 7 bases between. Germline CDR1 is KGHSY and CDR2 is FQNENV. CDR3 length equals 13 residues. The CDR3 coding sequence is TGTGCCAGCAGCCAATCAGGGATTTACGAGCAGTACTTC. This codes for CASSQSGIYEQYF.

There are a few counts of this clonotype. The chain is built from TRBV5-4 and TRBJ1-2, with 8 nucleotides matching TRBD1. The V gene end was trimmed by 3 bases and the J gene end by 7 bases; junction bases not matched to a gene: 11. The CDR3 runs 15 residues. The germline gives CDR1 SGHNT, CDR2 YYREEE (reference sequence). CDR3 in amino acids: CASSSPLDRAGGYTF. CDR3 DNA: TGTGCCAGCAGCTCCCCTTTGGACAGGGCGGGTGGCTACACCTTC.

This rearrangement joins TRBV27 to TRBJ1-5, with D maybe TRBD1 (5 bases). The CDR3 extends over 17 amino acids. V gave up 1 base and J gave up 2 bases, with 15 bases separating them. CDR1 is MNHEY and CDR2 is SMNVEV in the germline V gene (reference sequence). This CDR3 is CASSLFGGRDGNQPQHF. The CDR3, as DNA: TGTGCCAGCAGTTTATTTGGGGGTCGGGACGGCAATCAGCCCCAGCATTTT.

The gene calls are TRBV20-1 and TRBJ1-4; D is unresolved. V lost 3 bases and J lost 5, with 16 bases in between. Germline CDR1 reads DFQATT; CDR2 reads SNEGSKA (reference sequence). The CDR3 sequence is 15 residues long. CDR3 in amino acids: CSASTVPVPNEKLFF. The CDR3 coding sequence is TGCAGTGCTAGCACGGTACCTGTACCAAATGAAAAACTGTTTTTT.

The chain carries TRBV7-8 and TRBJ2-5; D call uncertain. Germline-derived CDR1 and CDR2 are SGHVS and FQNEAQ. The CDR3 length is 15 residues. Trimming took 7 bases from V and 2 from J, leaving 17 bases between them. In nucleotides, the CDR3 is TGTGCCAGCAAGGGCACCGTCGTCGTACAAGAGACCCAGTACTTC. This translates into CASKGTVVVQETQYF. Together with reference TRBV7-8 and TRBJ2-5, the CDR3 gives the full variable domain: GAGVSQSPRYKVAKRGQDVALRCDPISGHVSLFWYQQALGQGPEFLTYFQNEAQLDKSGLPSDRFFAERPEGSVSTLKIQRTQQEDSAVYLCASKGTVVVQETQYFGPGTRLLVL.

CDR3 loop: CASSFKGGEETQYF. CDR3 nucleotides: TGTGCCAGCAGCTTTAAGGGCGGGGAAGAGACCCAGTACTTC. V gene TRBV5-4 combines with J gene TRBJ2-5; D possibly corresponds to TRBD2 (6 bases). The CDR3 has 14 residues. Trimming left V 2 bases short and J 3 bases short, with 11 bases between. CDR1 and CDR2 from the germline V gene are SGHNT and YYREEE (reference sequence).

The table lists this clonotype with a count of one. The J gene is TRBJ2-1, the V gene TRBV19; TRBD2 matches 10 bases. The CDR3 is made up of 16 amino acids. V trimming: 4 bases; J trimming: 4 bases; junction bases outside the gene matches: 7. Germline CDR1 LNHDA, CDR2 SQIVND (reference sequence). The CDR3 region is CASSNPGTSVYNEQFF. The CDR3, as DNA: TGTGCCAGTAGTAACCCCGGGACTAGCGTATACAATGAGCAGTTCTTC.